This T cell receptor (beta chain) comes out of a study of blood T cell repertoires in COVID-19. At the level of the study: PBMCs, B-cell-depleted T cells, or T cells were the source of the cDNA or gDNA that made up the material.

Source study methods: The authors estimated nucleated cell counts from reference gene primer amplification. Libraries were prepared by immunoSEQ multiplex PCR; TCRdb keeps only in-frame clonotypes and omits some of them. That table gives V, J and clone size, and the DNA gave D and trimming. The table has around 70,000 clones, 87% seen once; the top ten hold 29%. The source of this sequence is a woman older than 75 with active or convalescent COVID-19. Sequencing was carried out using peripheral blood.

CDR3 in amino acids: CASIGSLSGNTIYF. DNA for the CDR3: TGTGCCAGCATTGGGAGTCTCTCTGGAAACACCATATATTTT. V usage is TRBV6-5 and J usage is TRBJ1-3; D not certain. This CDR3 is built from 14 residues. Germline CDR1 MNHEY, CDR2 SVGAGI. V lost 7 bases and J lost 0, with 10 bases in between.